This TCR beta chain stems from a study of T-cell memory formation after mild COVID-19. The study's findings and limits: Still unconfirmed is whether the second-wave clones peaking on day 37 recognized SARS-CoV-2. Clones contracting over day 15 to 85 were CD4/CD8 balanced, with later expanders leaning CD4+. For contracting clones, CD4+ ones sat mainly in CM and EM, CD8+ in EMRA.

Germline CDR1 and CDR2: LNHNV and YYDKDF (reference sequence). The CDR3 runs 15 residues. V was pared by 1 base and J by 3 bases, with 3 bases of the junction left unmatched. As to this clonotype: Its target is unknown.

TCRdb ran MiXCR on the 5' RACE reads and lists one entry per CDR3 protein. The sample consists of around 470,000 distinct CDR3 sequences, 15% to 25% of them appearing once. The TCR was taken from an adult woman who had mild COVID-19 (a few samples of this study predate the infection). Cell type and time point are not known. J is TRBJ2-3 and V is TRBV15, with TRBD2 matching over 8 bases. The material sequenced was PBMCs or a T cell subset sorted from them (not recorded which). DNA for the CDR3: TGTGCCACCAGCAGAGCGGGGGGGATAACAGATACGCAGTATTTT. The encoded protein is CATSRAGGITDTQYF.